These T cell receptor beta chains were read from a single sample in a study of CD8 T cells in Susac syndrome. TCRdb itself ran the immunoSEQ multiplex PCR reads through MiXCR, one entry per CDR3 protein. This table holds about 100,000 distinct CDR3 sequences, about 96% found once. What was sequenced was CD8+ T cells from PBMCs. These receptors all stem from a human donor with Susac syndrome. The CDR3 runs from the conserved cysteine through the conserved F or W. The size of a clone is reported for some rows only, either as once, few or many, or as a class for expanded clones.

v_gene: TRBV9; abundance: -; j_gene: TRBJ2-2; CDR3aa: CASSRGGAGGELFF
v_gene: TRBV29-1; abundance: -; j_gene: TRBJ1-5; CDR3aa: CSVVLHPNQPQHF
v_gene: TRBV29-1; abundance: -; j_gene: TRBJ2-7; CDR3aa: CSVSPGPSYEQYF
v_gene: TRBV10-2; abundance: -; j_gene: TRBJ1-1; CDR3aa: CASSESAGGTEAFF
v_gene: TRBV20-1; abundance: -; j_gene: TRBJ1-3; CDR3aa: CSARAPETIYF
v_gene: TRBV20-1; abundance: -; j_gene: TRBJ2-7; CDR3aa: CSAGSSEQYF
v_gene: TRBV15; abundance: -; j_gene: TRBJ2-1; CDR3aa: CATSRGLAVFYNEQFF
v_gene: TRBV6-5; abundance: -; j_gene: TRBJ2-1; CDR3aa: CASSYYRGAGGPDEQFF
v_gene: TRBV12-3/TRBV12-4; abundance: -; j_gene: TRBJ1-1; CDR3aa: CASSWKSEAFF
v_gene: TRBV5-1; abundance: -; j_gene: TRBJ1-1; CDR3aa: CASSQDRGATEAFF
v_gene: TRBV27; abundance: -; j_gene: TRBJ2-3; CDR3aa: CASSLYDTDTQYF
v_gene: TRBV3-1; abundance: -; j_gene: TRBJ1-1; CDR3aa: CASTFDRGEAFF
v_gene: TRBV7-9; abundance: once; j_gene: TRBJ2-7; CDR3aa: CASSPAGGHEQYF
v_gene: TRBV12-3/TRBV12-4; abundance: -; j_gene: TRBJ1-5; CDR3aa: CASSFQGANQPQHF
v_gene: TRBV9; abundance: -; j_gene: TRBJ2-1; CDR3aa: CASTDRLAGGDEQFF
v_gene: TRBV29-1; abundance: few; j_gene: TRBJ1-2; CDR3aa: CSARDRAGYTF
v_gene: TRBV6-5; abundance: -; j_gene: TRBJ2-1; CDR3aa: CASSPGLEVEQFF
v_gene: TRBV18; abundance: -; j_gene: TRBJ2-7; CDR3aa: CASSPRAGIYEQYF
v_gene: TRBV7-8; abundance: -; j_gene: TRBJ2-4; CDR3aa: CASNPDSEGPTAKNIQYF
v_gene: TRBV15; abundance: -; j_gene: TRBJ2-1; CDR3aa: CATSRDVGTGETYNEQFF
v_gene: TRBV2; abundance: -; j_gene: TRBJ1-5; CDR3aa: CASRAGTDNQPQHF
v_gene: TRBV9; abundance: -; j_gene: TRBJ2-7; CDR3aa: CASSPAGTVYEQYF
v_gene: TRBV20-1; abundance: -; j_gene: TRBJ2-3; CDR3aa: CSAEDSPRTDTQYF
v_gene: TRBV18; abundance: -; j_gene: TRBJ2-2; CDR3aa: CASSNRQGFTGELFF
v_gene: TRBV11-1; abundance: -; j_gene: TRBJ2-5; CDR3aa: CASSLGVAEETQYF
v_gene: TRBV7-9; abundance: once; j_gene: TRBJ2-2; CDR3aa: CASSPRGGNTGELFF